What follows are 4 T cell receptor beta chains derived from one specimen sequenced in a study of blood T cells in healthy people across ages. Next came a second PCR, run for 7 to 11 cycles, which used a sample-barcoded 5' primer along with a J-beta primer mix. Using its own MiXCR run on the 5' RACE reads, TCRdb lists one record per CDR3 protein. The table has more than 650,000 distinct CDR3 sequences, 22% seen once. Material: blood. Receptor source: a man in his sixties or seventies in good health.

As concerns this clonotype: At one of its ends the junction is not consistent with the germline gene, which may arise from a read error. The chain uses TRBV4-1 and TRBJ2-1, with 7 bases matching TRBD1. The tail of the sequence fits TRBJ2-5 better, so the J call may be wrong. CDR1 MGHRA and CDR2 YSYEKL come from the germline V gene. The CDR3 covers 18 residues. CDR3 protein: CASNQEKDSEGAWLTQYF. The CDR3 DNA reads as TGCGCCAGCAACCAAGAAAAGGATTCTGAGGGGGCCTGGTTGACCCAGTACTTC.

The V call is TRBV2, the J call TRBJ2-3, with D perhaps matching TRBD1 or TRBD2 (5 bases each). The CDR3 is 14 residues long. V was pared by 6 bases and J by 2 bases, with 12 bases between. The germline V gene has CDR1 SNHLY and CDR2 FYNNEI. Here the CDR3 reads CASRGDRLTDTQYF. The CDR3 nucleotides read TGTGCCAGCAGGGGGGATCGTCTCACAGATACGCAGTATTTT.

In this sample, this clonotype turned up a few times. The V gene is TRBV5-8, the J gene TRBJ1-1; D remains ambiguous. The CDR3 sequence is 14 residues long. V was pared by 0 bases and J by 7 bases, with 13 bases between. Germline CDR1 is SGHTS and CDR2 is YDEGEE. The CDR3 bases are TGTGCCAGCAGCTTGGGGCAAAGACCGGGTGAAGCTTTCTTT. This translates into CASSLGQRPGEAFF.

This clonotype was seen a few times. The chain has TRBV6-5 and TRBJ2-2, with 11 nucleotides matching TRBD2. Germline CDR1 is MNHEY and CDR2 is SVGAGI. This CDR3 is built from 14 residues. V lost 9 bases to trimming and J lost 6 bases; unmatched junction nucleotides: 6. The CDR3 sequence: CASNSGRASGELFF. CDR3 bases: TGTGCCAGTAATAGCGGGAGGGCTTCCGGGGAGCTGTTTTTT.